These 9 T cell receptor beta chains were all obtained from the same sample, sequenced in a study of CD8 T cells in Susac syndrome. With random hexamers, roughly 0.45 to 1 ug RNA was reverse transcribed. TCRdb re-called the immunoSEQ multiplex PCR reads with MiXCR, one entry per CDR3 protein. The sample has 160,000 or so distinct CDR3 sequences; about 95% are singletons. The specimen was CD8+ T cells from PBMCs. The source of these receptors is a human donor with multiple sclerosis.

This chain's CDR3 is CARQDTSSYEQYF. DNA for the CDR3: TGTGCCAGACAGGACACTAGCTCCTACGAGCAGTACTTC. The chain recombines TRBV2 with TRBJ2-7; the D call may be TRBD1 or TRBD2 (5 bases each). The germline gives CDR1 SNHLY, CDR2 FYNNEI. V was pared by 9 bases and J by 0 bases, with 12 bases between. The CDR3 loop spans 13 amino acids.

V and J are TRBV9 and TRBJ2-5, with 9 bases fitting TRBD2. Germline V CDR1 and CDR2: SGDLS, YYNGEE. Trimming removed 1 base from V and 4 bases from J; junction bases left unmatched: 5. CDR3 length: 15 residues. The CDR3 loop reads CASSVWGSGGETQYF. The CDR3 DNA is TGTGCCAGCAGCGTATGGGGTAGCGGGGGAGAGACCCAGTACTTC.

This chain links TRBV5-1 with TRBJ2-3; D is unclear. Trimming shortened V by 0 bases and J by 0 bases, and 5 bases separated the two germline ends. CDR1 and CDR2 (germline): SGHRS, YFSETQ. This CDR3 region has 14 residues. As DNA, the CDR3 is TGCGCCAGCAGCTTGGAACGGAGCACAGATACGCAGTATTTT. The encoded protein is CASSLERSTDTQYF.

CDR3 sequence (DNA): TGCAGCGTGTGGACTAGCGGGAGGGCCGGGGAGGAGACCCAGTACTTC. It specifies CSVWTSGRAGEETQYF. The J gene is TRBJ2-5, the V gene TRBV29-1, with 15 bases identical to TRBD2. Germline lookup yields CDR1 SQVTM and CDR2 ANQGSEA. V shed 6 bases, J shed 5 bases, and the junction held 10 bases outside the gene matches. The CDR3 extends over 16 amino acids.

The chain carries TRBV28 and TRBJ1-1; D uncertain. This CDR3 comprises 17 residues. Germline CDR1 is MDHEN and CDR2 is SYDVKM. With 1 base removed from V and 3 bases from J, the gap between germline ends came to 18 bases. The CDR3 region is CASSLLTRVVGDTEAFF. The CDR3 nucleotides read TGTGCCAGCAGTTTATTAACGAGGGTCGTGGGAGACACTGAAGCTTTCTTT. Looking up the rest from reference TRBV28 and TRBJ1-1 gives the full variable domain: DVKVTQSSRYLVKRTGEKVFLECVQDMDHENMFWYRQDPGLGLRLIYFSYDVKMKEKGDIPEGYSVSREKKERFSLILESASTNQTSMYLCASSLLTRVVGDTEAFFGQGTRLTVV.

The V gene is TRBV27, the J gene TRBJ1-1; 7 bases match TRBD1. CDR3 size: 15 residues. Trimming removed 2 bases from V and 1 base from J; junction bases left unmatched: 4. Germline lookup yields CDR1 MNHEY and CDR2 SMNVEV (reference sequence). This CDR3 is CASSLLGTANTEAFF. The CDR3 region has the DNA TGTGCCAGCAGTTTACTCGGGACAGCGAACACTGAAGCTTTCTTT.

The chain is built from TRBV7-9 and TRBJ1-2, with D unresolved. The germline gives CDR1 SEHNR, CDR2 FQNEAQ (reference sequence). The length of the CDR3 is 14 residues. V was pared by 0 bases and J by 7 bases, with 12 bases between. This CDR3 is CASSLADGWLGYTF. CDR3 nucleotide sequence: TGTGCCAGCAGCTTAGCAGACGGTTGGCTTGGCTACACCTTC.

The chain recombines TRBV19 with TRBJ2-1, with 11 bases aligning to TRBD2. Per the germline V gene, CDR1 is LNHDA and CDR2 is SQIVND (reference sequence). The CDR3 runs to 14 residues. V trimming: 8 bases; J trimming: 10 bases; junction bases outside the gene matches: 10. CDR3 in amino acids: CASRKGLAGLEQFF. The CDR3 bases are TGTGCCAGTCGTAAAGGACTAGCGGGTTTAGAGCAGTTCTTC.

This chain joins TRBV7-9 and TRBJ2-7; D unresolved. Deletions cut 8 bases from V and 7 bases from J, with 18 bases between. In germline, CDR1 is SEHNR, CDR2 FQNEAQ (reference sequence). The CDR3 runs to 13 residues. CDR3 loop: CASCPRDHEEQYF. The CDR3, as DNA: TGTGCCAGCTGTCCACGAGATCATGAGGAGCAGTACTTC. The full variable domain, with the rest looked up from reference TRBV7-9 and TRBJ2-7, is DTGVSQNPRHKITKRGQNVTFRCDPISEHNRLYWYRQTLGQGPEFLTYFQNEAQLEKSRLLSDRFSAERPKGSFSTLEIQRTEQGDSAMYLCASCPRDHEEQYFGPGTRLTVT.